The sequence of this T cell receptor beta chain was determined in a study of blood T cell repertoires in COVID-19. Study details: The cDNA or gDNA used as material had been derived from T cells, B-cell-depleted T cells, or PBMCs.

This clone was recorded a few times. Among Cohort 3 donors, those recovered had two negative PCRs, clearance, or symptom resolution. Losses at the gene ends were 8 bases for V and 0 bases for J; bases not matched to a gene: 0. Germline V lookup: CDR1 LGHNT, CDR2 FRNRAP. The CDR3 length is 12 residues. Original methodology: Quantification of nucleated cells was approximated via reference gene primer amplification. Assay used: immunoSEQ multiplex PCR; TCRdb lists only in-frame clones, some missing. That table furnishes V, J and clone size, whereas the DNA furnished D and trimming. This table has roughly 130,000 clones, roughly 84% appearing once.

Sequenced material: PBMCs or T cells enriched from blood (not recorded which). The TCR originated in a woman aged 25 to 39 who had recovered from COVID-19. The rearrangement links TRBV12-5 to TRBJ1-1, with 7 bases aligning to TRBD1. As DNA, the CDR3 is TGTGCTAGTAGGGGGCTGAACACTGAAGCTTTCTTT. Its translation: CASRGLNTEAFF. Combining the CDR3 with reference TRBV12-5 and TRBJ1-1 gives the whole variable domain DARVTQTPRHKVTEMGQEVTMRCQPILGHNTVFWYRQTMMQGLELLAYFRNRAPLDDSGMPKDRFSAEMPDATLATLKIQPSEPRDSAVYFCASRGLNTEAFFGQGTRLTVV.